Listed here are 12 T cell receptor beta chains from one sample, sequenced in a study of CD8+ T cells in alopecia areata. Extraction of RNA preceded its reverse transcription into cDNA, which served as the sequencing template. Sequencing used immunoSEQ multiplex PCR; TCRdb keeps in-frame clones, though not all of them. The sample includes around 120,000 clones, 53% of them seen just once. Treatment defined: oral pan-JAK inhibitor, 5-10 mg twice daily. Material: CD4+ T cells sorted from blood, obtained at week 4, from a patient treated with tofacitinib. Receptor source: a human donor with alopecia areata.

This clone was seen only a few times. J is TRBJ2-7 and V is TRBV10-3; 8 bases map to TRBD2. Germline assignment: CDR1 ENHRY and CDR2 SYGVKD. This CDR3 is 13 amino acids long. J was trimmed by 0 bases and V by 10 bases; bases with no gene match: 5. CDR3 DNA sequence: TGTGCCACTAAACTAGCGGCCTCCTACGAGCAGTACTTC. It yields the protein CATKLAASYEQYF.

The J gene is TRBJ1-1, the V gene TRBV7-2, with D perhaps TRBD1 (5 bases). There are 15 residues in the CDR3. CDR1 is SGHTA, CDR2 FQGNSA, per germline. Trimming left V 1 base short and J 6 bases short, with 15 bases between. CDR3 sequence reads: CASSLVRGVSSEAFF. The CDR3 nucleotides read TGTGCCAGCAGCTTAGTTCGGGGGGTGAGTTCTGAAGCTTTCTTT.

CDR3 amino acids: CASSQRPGGGEQFF. The DNA for the CDR3 is TGTGCCAGCAGCCAACGGCCAGGGGGAGGTGAGCAGTTCTTC. This chain connects TRBV14 to TRBJ2-1; possible D gene TRBD1, 7 bases. V was pared by 2 bases and J by 9 bases, with 14 bases between. The CDR3 contains 14 residues. The germline CDR1 and CDR2 sequences are SGHDN and FVKESK.

This chain connects TRBV27 to TRBJ1-3; D gene ambiguous. There are 14 residues in the CDR3. The V and J ends lost 6 bases and 2 bases respectively, with 11 bases between them. Germline V gene lookup returns CDR1 MNHEY and CDR2 SMNVEV (reference sequence). CDR3 sequence reads: CASRLSGTGNTIYF. As DNA, the CDR3 is TGTGCCAGCAGACTATCCGGGACTGGAAACACCATATATTTT.

This clone was counted a single time. J is TRBJ2-7 and V is TRBV5-4; D is unresolved. Germline values: CDR1 SGHNT, CDR2 YYREEE (reference sequence). CDR3 length: 16 amino acids. Trimming left V 4 bases short and J 6 bases short, with 23 bases between. The CDR3: CASSRYGFTSLGEQYF. In DNA form, the CDR3 reads TGTGCCAGCAGCCGATACGGGTTTACCTCCTTGGGCGAGCAGTACTTC.

The chain recombines TRBV30 with TRBJ1-3; no definite D call. Germline loops: CDR1 GTSNPN, CDR2 SVGIG (reference sequence). Trimming took off 0 bases at V and 0 bases at J, with 6 bases between the two ends. This CDR3 is built from 14 residues. In nucleotides, the CDR3 is TGTGCCTGGAGTGTCAGTGACTCTGGAAACACCATATATTTT. Translated, it gives CAWSVSDSGNTIYF.

This clone was detected only a few times. The V and J genes are TRBV29-1 and TRBJ2-7; D remains ambiguous. Germline values: CDR1 SQVTM, CDR2 ANQGSEA. V was trimmed by 4 bases and J by 0 bases, leaving 10 bases between them. CDR3 length equals 13 residues. The CDR3, as DNA: TGCAGCGTTGGCGGCAGAAACTCCTACGAGCAGTACTTC. Protein: CSVGGRNSYEQYF.

The chain uses TRBV5-4 and TRBJ1-5; D is undetermined. V was trimmed by 0 bases and J by 3 bases, leaving 1 base between them. Per the germline V gene, CDR1 is SGHNT and CDR2 is YYREEE (reference sequence). This CDR3 is 12 amino acids long. This CDR3 is CASSLDNQPQHF. As DNA, the CDR3 is TGTGCCAGCAGCTTGGACAATCAGCCCCAGCATTTT.

The J gene is TRBJ1-6, the V gene TRBV10-3; 9 bases line up with TRBD1. The CDR3 has 16 residues. V shed 6 bases, J shed 7 bases, and the junction held 10 bases outside the gene matches. Germline lookup yields CDR1 ENHRY and CDR2 SYGVKD. CDR3 amino acids: CAISPGQGRTNSPLHF. The CDR3 DNA follows: TGTGCCATCAGCCCGGGACAGGGACGGACCAATTCACCCCTCCACTTT.

This clone was picked up a small number of times. The chain recombines TRBV11-3 with TRBJ2-1; 8 positions match TRBD1. The CDR3 contains 14 residues. The V segment lost 5 bases and the J segment 10 bases; nucleotides outside the gene matches: 10. Germline lookup yields CDR1 SGHNT and CDR2 YENEEA. The CDR3 nucleotides read TGTGCCAGCAGCGAGAGGCAGGGGGCCGGAGAGCAGTTCTTC. Translation gives CASSERQGAGEQFF.

The chain couples TRBV9 to TRBJ1-2, with 8 bases matching TRBD1. Looked up from germline, CDR1 is SGDLS and CDR2 is YYNGEE. V dropped 4 bases and J dropped 2; count of bases not matched to a gene: 1. This CDR3 comprises 13 residues. The CDR3 coding sequence is TGTGCCAGCAGCAGACAGGGGAACTATGGCTACACCTTC. The encoded protein is CASSRQGNYGYTF.

The chain recombines TRBV27 with TRBJ2-4, with a weak D call TRBD2 (6 bases). The CDR3 runs 13 residues. The V and J ends lost 5 bases and 4 bases respectively, with 9 bases between them. Germline CDR1 is MNHEY and CDR2 is SMNVEV (reference sequence). CDR3 DNA: TGTGCCAGCAGTCCCGGGACTAAAAACATTCAGTACTTC. Translation gives CASSPGTKNIQYF.